The present TCR beta chain was sequenced within a study of blood T cell repertoires in COVID-19. Looking at the study overall: From T cells, B-cell-depleted T cells, or PBMCs came the material, which was cDNA or gDNA.

Sequenced by immunoSEQ multiplex PCR; TCRdb stores in-frame clones only, minus some. The sample has about 250,000 clones; more than 75% are singletons. In this sample, this clone turned up a few times. There are 13 residues in the CDR3. The trim removed 3 bases at V and 2 bases at J, leaving 2 bases unmatched. CDR1 is SGHRS, CDR2 YFSETQ, per germline. The V call is TRBV5-1, the J call TRBJ2-7; 7 bases are a match to TRBD1. Material: peripheral blood. The clonotype was recovered from a woman aged 60-75 years who had recovered from COVID-19. CDR3 bases: TGCGCCAGCAGCTACGGACAGGCCTACGAGCAGTACTTC. Translation: CASSYGQAYEQYF.